The present T cell receptor (beta chain) was sequenced within a study of blood T cell repertoires in COVID-19. Across the study: Some COVID-19 samples were acute and others convalescent; all came from the United States, Italy and Spain. PBMCs, B-cell-depleted T cells, or T cells were the source of the cDNA or gDNA that made up the material.

Authors' analysis steps: Scientists estimated how many nucleated cells there were by amplifying reference gene primers. Here immunoSEQ multiplex PCR was the method, and the copy in TCRdb shows in-frame clones only, minus some. Clone size and the V and J calls come from that table; the DNA yielded D and trimming. The repertoire includes roughly 98,000 clones, 65% to 90% of them detected once, and under 13% sits in the top ten. The CDR3 is 15 residues long. Germline values: CDR1 SGHAT, CDR2 FQNNGV. The germline V and J ends were trimmed by 5 bases and 2 bases, with 15 bases remaining between them. This chain links TRBV11-2 with TRBJ1-1; D is possibly TRBD1 (6 bases). Source material: peripheral blood. The sequence derives from a man between 70 and 80 years old with active or convalescent COVID-19. The CDR3 DNA follows: TGTGCCAGCAGCCCACAGACAGGCCCAAACACTGAAGCTTTCTTT. This gives the protein CASSPQTGPNTEAFF.